This TCR beta chain is from a study of vaccination and CD4 T cells after COVID-19 (dated by TCRdb to between 2022 and 2023). About the investigation overall: SARS-CoV-2 positivity had been established in the convalescent patients by nasal swab PCR, and mild disease was recorded in several of these patients and severe disease in one. Each participant got two doses of either the Pfizer-BioNTech BNT162b2 vaccine (n=8) or the Moderna mRNA-1273 vaccine (n=2). The convalescent cohort included six males and four females, with two Hispanic individuals, seven Caucasians, two Asians and one multiracial person. Post-vaccine blood samples were obtained a median of about 70 days after the second vaccine dose, with a range of 14 to 241 days. The spike-specific CD4+ TCR repertoire was compared before and after mRNA vaccination in over 9 COVID-19 convalescent patients and a few infection-naive healthy vaccine recipients. Overlapping spike peptide pools from SARS-CoV-2 and from the common cold coronaviruses HCoV-NL63, HCoV-OC43 and HCoV-229E were used as culture stimuli. Control cultures received a CEFX viral epitope pool as the positive control, an HIV-1 Nef peptide pool as the negative control, or no peptide. Post-COVID blood samples were collected from convalescent patients a median of around 100 days after diagnosis, with a range of about 30 to 170 days. Broad study findings and their caveats: Nearly all vaccine-specific clones in convalescent patients (304 of 307) were mono-reactive for SARS-CoV-2 spike rather than cross-reactive with common cold coronaviruses. The median count of SARS-CoV-2-reactive clonotypes went up from around 21 after infection to 35 to 40 after vaccination, although the change was not significant. Among the post-vaccine SARS-CoV-2-reactive clones in convalescent patients, a median about 87% showed up only after vaccination, which suggests vaccine-specific priming. Only a relatively small number of convalescent patients were included in the study, and early timepoints following natural infection were not analyzed.

This clonotype was counted a few times. Its recognized antigen is unknown. There are no base qualities to consult, and no much larger clone falls within one base. Explained via the paper, the treatment or condition label denotes: approximately 11-day PBMC culture with coronavirus spike peptide pools or control peptides (ViraFEST assay). The study used the ViraFEST assay, which expanded antigen-specific T cells with peptide pools and then identified expanded clonotypes by TCR sequencing. Positive SARS-CoV-2 PCR tests in the convalescent patients dated from March to December 2020, before Alpha, Beta and Delta variants emerged in the United States. PBMCs were cultured at a few million per well in IMDM supplemented with 5% human AB serum and 9 to 10 IU/ml IL-2, with roughly 10 ug/ml peptide pools added. Half of the culture medium was replaced with fresh IL-2-containing medium on days 3 and 7. CD4+ T cells were isolated after approximately eleven days of culture through negative selection using the EasySep CD4+ T cell isolation kit. Ficoll-Paque Plus gradient centrifugation was used to isolate PBMCs from whole blood, and the isolated PBMCs were then either used fresh or cryopreserved at -140C. Each culture condition was generally run in triplicate wells.

Library preparation was by PCR. TCR sequencing of DNA from cultured CD4+ T cells used the Oncomine TCR Beta short-read assay at the Johns Hopkins FTIC core. The QIAamp micro DNA kit was used to extract genomic DNA from the cultured CD4+ T cells. Oncomine TCR Beta libraries from cultured CD4+ T cells were pooled using unique dual indexes and sequenced on an Illumina iSeq 100. The original methods were these. Non-productive sequences were filtered out, and CDR3s that did not start with C, did not end with F or W, or were shorter than 7 amino acids were discarded. The MANAFEST web application identified antigen-specific clonotypes by comparing peptide-stimulated wells against reference wells and other culture wells. For a clone to be called positive, the clone needed an FDR below 0.05, an odds ratio above 5, and a productive frequency above 0.1% in at least two of three replicate wells. A clonotype was classed as cross-reactive if the clonotype showed significant expansion both in SARS-CoV-2 spike wells and in at least one common cold coronavirus spike condition. Similarity between CDR3 sequences was evaluated in R version 3.6.1 using Levenshtein distances (stringdist) and unrooted phylogenetic trees (ape). The public reads were run again by TCRdb, first through fastp at Q25 and then through MiXCR, and only productive beta chains were kept. Each entry is one CDR3 protein sequence, shown with its most common DNA and genes. The V and J calls, along with clone size, are taken from TCRdb and not from the paper's own processing. Here the sample has about 15,000 distinct CDR3 sequences; about 32% occur a single time. The top ten constitute approximately 40% of the sample.

CDR1 SGHAT and CDR2 FQNNGV were looked up in the germline V gene. Including the terminal cysteine and phenylalanine, the CDR3 comprises 16 residues. The read is trimmed to its CDR3 DNA, 48 bases read in frame from base 1. V has 1 base trimmed and J has 0 bases trimmed; junction bases matching no gene number 4. The V and J genes are TRBV11-2 and TRBJ2-3; 7 bases in the junction line up with TRBD1. The sequencing sample was made of cultured CD4+ T cells from blood. The sequence derives from a human donor with COVID-19. The nucleotide sequence reads as follows: TGTGCCAGCAGCTTAGGGGGACAGCTCAGCACAGATACGCAGTATTTT. Its amino acids are CASSLGGQLSTDTQYF.